The clone carrying this TCR beta chain was seen ten or more times. Its antigen remains unknown. A single record per CDR3 protein comes from TCRdb applying MiXCR to the RACE reads. The repertoire consists of over 85,000 distinct CDR3 sequences, with 9.3% occurring once and the leading ten covering 2% to 2.5%. The data were obtained in a study of human T cells and chemical hapten exposure. Time point indicated: patch test 2, 6 weeks after DPC sensitization. The sample's treatment: therapeutic diphenylcyclopropenone sensitization with weekly scalp DPC. Total RNA came from unfractionated whole blood. V shed 4 bases and J 1 base; nucleotides not matched to a gene: 18. This CDR3 has 20 amino acids. The V gene's germline CDR1 is SGHNT and CDR2 YYREEE (reference sequence). Study-wide findings and caveats: Compared with pre-sensitization or healthy control sets, expanded TCRs clustered more.

The clonotype was recovered from a middle-aged woman with alopecia areata. Some clones in this sample may be carry-over from other donors' samples. Source: whole blood, taken in connection with sensitization to the hapten diphenylcyclopropenone (DPC). The V and J genes are TRBV5-4 and TRBJ2-1, with 9 nucleotides matching TRBD2. The CDR3 here is CASSPRFNSGSRKSYNEQFF. For the CDR3, the DNA is TGTGCCAGCAGCCCCAGGTTTAATAGCGGGAGTAGGAAGTCCTACAATGAGCAGTTCTTC. Variable domain in full (rest from reference TRBV5-4 and TRBJ2-1): ETGVTQSPTHLIKTRGQQVTLRCSSQSGHNTVSWYQQALGQGPQFIFQYYREEENGRGNFPPRFSGLQFPNYSSELNVNALELDDSALYLCASSPRFNSGSRKSYNEQFFGPGTRLTVL.